The source of this TCR beta chain is a study of T cell responses to AZD1222 COVID-19 vaccine. The J segment lost 5 bases and the V segment lost 2 bases, leaving 8 bases of the junction unmatched. The CDR3 loop spans 16 amino acids. CDR1 is SGHRS and CDR2 is YFSETQ in the germline V gene. Sequenced by immunoSEQ multiplex PCR; TCRdb stores in-frame clones only, minus some. The top ten clones hold 1.3% of a sample with fewer than 85,000 clones, about four fifths of them seen once. The receptor comes from an adult who received the AZD1222 COVID-19 vaccine. The starting material was peripheral blood, obtained 28 days after the second AZD1222 dose. The rearrangement links TRBV5-1 to TRBJ2-5; 11 bases are shared with TRBD2. The chain's CDR3 is CASSLGRLAGKETQYF. The CDR3 region has the DNA TGCGCCAGCAGCTTAGGTAGACTAGCGGGAAAGGAGACCCAGTACTTC.